This T cell receptor beta chain was identified in a study of T cells after yellow fever vaccination. Study-level points and caveats: It was the secondary response that reached its peak faster, day 5 versus 15, but it was weaker. The study re-detected most primary-vaccination clones after the booster (96% CD4, around 89% CD8).

Comments on this clonotype: Antigen unknown.

By 5'RACE template switching, TCR cDNA was produced, with a universal primer site and UMIs added in the process. Each CDR3 protein gets one entry after TCRdb re-called the 5' RACE reads with MiXCR. Of 300,000 to 400,000 distinct CDR3 sequences listed, roughly 8.3% were seen once; the top ten hold 17%. V dropped 3 bases and J dropped 2 bases, with 5 bases sitting between them. The CDR3 length is 14 residues. The receptor's source is a man younger than 35 who received the YFV17D yellow fever vaccine. The chain has TRBV12-3 or TRBV12-4 and TRBJ2-6, with unresolved D. This material consisted of PBMCs, taken about 49 days after the first yellow fever vaccination. This chain's CDR3 is CASSFLTGANVLTF. The CDR3 DNA follows: TGTGCCAGCAGTTTTTTAACTGGGGCCAACGTCCTGACTTTC.